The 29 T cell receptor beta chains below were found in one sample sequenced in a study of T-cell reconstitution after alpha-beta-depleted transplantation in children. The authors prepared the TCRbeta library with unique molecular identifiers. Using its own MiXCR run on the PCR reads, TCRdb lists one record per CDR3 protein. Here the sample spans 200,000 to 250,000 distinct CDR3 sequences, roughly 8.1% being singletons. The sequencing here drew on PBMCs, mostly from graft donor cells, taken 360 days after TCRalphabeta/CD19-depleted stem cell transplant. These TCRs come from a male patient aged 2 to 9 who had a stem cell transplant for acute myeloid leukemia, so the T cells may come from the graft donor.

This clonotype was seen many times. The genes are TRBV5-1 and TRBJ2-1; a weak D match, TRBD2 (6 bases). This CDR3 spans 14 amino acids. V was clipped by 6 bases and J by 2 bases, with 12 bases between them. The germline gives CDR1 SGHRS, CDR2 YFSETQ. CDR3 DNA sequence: TGCGCCAGCAACGGGGGTAGCCCCTACAATGAGCAGTTCTTC. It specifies CASNGGSPYNEQFF.

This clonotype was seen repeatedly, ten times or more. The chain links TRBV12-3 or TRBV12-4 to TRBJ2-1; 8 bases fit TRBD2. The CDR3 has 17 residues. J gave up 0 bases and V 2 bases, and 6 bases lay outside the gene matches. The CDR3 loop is CASSLRAGGSSYNEQFF. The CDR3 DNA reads TGTGCCAGCAGTTTACGGGCGGGGGGTAGCTCCTACAATGAGCAGTTCTTC.

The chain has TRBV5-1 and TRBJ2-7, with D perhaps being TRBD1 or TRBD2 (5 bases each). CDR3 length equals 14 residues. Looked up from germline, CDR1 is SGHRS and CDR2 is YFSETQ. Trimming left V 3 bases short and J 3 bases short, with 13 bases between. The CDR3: CASSSRGEGYEQYF. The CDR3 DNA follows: TGCGCCAGCAGCTCCAGAGGGGAAGGCTACGAGCAGTACTTC.

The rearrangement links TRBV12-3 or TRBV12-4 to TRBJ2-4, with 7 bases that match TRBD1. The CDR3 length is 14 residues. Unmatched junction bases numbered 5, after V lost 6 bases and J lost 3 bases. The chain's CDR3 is CASSPGTDKNIQYF. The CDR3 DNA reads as TGTGCCAGCAGCCCCGGGACAGACAAAAACATTCAGTACTTC.

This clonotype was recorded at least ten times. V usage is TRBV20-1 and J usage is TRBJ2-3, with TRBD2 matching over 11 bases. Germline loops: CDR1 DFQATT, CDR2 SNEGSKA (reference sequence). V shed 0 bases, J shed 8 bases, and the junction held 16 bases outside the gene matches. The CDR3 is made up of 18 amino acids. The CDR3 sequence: CSARDLLRASGRIVTQYF. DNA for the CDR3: TGCAGTGCTAGAGATCTCCTCCGGGCTAGCGGGAGGATTGTTACGCAGTATTTT.

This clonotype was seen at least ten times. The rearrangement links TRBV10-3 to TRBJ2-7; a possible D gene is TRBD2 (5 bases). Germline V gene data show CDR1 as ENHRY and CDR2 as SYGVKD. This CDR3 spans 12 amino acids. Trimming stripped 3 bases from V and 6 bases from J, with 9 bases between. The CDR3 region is CAISDGMGEQYF. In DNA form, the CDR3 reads TGTGCCATCAGTGACGGGATGGGCGAGCAGTACTTC.

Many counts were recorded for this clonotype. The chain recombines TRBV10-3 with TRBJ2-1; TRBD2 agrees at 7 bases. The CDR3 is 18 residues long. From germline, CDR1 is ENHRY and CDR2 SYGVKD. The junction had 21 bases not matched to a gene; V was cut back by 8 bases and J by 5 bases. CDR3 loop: CAIALSSGRGMPNNEQFF. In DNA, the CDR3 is TGTGCCATCGCTCTCAGTAGCGGGCGGGGGATGCCAAACAATGAGCAGTTCTTC.

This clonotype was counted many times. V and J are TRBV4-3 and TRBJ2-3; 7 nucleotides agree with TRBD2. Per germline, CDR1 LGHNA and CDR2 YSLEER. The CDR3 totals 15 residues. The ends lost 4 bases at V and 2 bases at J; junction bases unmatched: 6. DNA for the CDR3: TGCGCCAGCAGCCGATCCGGGACTATCACAGATACGCAGTATTTT. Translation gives CASSRSGTITDTQYF.

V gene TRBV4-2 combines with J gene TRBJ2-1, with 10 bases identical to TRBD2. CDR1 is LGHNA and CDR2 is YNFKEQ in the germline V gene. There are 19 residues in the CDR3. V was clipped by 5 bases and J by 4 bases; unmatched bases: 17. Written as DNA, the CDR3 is TGTGCCAGCAGCGGAGCCTCCGGGACTAGCGAATTCCCTTACAATGAGCAGTTCTTC. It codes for CASSGASGTSEFPYNEQFF.

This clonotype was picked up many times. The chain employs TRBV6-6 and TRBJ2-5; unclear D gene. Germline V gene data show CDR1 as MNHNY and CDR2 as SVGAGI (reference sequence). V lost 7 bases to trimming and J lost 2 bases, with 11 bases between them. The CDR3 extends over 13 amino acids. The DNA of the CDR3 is TGTGCCAGCATAAGGCAGAGACAAGAGACCCAGTACTTC. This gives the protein CASIRQRQETQYF.

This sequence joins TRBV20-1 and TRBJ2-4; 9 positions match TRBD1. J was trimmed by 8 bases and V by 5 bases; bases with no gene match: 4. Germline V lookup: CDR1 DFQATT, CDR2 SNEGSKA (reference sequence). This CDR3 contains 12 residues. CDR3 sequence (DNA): TGCAGTGCTTGGACAGGGGCGGACATTCAGTACTTC. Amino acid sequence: CSAWTGADIQYF.

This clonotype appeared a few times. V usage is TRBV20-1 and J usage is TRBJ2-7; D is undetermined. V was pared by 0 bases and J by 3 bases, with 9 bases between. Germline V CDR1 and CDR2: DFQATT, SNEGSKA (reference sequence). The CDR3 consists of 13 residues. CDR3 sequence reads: CSARDRRVYEQYF. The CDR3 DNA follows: TGCAGTGCTAGAGATCGGAGAGTCTACGAGCAGTACTTC.

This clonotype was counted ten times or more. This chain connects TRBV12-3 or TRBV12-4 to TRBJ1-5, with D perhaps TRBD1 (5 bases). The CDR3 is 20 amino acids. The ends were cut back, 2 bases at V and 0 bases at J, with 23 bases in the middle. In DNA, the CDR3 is TGTGCCAGCAGTTTAAGAAAGGGGCCCCACGCCCTTTATAGCAATCAGCCCCAGCATTTT. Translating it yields CASSLRKGPHALYSNQPQHF.

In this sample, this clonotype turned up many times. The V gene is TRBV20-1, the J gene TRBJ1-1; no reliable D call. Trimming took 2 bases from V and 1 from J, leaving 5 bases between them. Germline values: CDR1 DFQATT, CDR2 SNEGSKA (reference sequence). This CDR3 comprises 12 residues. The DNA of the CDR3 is TGCAGTGCTAGATATGCGAACACTGAAGCTTTCTTT. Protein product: CSARYANTEAFF.

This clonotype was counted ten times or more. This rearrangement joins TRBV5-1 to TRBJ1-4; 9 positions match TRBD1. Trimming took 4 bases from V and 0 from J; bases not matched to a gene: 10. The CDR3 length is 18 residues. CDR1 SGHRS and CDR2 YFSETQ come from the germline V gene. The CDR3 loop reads CASSPGTGRGATNEKLFF. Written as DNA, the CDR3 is TGCGCCAGCAGCCCCGGGACAGGGCGAGGAGCAACTAATGAAAAACTGTTTTTT.

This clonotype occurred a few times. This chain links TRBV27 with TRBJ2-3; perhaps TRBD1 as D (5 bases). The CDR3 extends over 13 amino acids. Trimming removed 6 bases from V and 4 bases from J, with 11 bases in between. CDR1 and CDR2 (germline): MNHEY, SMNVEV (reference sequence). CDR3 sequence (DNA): TGTGCCAGCAGGCGAGGACAAGCAGATACGCAGTATTTT. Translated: CASRRGQADTQYF.

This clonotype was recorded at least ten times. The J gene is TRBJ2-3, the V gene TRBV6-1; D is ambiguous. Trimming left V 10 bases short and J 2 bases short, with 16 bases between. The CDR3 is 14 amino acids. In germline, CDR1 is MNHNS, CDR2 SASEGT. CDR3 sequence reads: CATPEGALTDTQYF. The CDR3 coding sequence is TGTGCCACCCCTGAAGGTGCCCTCACAGATACGCAGTATTTT.

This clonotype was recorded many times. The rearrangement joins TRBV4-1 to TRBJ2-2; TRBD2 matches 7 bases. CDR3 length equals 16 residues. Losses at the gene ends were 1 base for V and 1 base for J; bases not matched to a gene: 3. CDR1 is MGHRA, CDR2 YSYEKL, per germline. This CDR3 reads CASSQGLAVNTGELFF. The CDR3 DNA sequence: TGCGCCAGCAGCCAAGGCCTAGCGGTGAACACCGGGGAGCTGTTTTTT.

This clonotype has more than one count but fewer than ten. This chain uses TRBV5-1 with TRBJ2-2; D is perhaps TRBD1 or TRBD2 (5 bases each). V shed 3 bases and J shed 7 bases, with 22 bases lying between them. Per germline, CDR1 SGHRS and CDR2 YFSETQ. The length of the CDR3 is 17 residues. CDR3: CASSYLTGTALGGELFF. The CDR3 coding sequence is TGCGCCAGCAGCTACCTAACCGGGACGGCGTTGGGCGGGGAGCTGTTTTTT.

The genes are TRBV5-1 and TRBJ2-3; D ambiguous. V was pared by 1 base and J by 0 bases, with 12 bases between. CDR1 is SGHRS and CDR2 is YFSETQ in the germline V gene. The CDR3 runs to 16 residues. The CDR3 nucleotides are TGCGCCAGCAGCTTGTCACCGACCCTGAGCACAGATACGCAGTATTTT. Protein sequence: CASSLSPTLSTDTQYF.

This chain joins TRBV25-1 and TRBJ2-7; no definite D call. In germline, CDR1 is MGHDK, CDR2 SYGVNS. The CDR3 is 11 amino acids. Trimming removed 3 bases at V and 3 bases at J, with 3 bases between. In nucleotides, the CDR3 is TGTGCCAGCAGTGACCACTACGAGCAGTACTTC. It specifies CASSDHYEQYF.

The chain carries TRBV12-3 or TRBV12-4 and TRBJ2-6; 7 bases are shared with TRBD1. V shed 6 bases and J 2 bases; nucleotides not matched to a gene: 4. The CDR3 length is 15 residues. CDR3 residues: CASSPGQAGANVLTF. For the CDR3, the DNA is TGTGCCAGCAGCCCCGGACAGGCTGGGGCCAACGTCCTGACTTTC.

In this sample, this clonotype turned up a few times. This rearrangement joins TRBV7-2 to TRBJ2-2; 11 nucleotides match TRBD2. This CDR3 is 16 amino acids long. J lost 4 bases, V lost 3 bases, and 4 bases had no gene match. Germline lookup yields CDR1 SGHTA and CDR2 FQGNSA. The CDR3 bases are TGTGCCAGCAGCTTGATCCTAGCGGGAGGCACCGGGGAGCTGTTTTTT. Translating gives CASSLILAGGTGELFF.

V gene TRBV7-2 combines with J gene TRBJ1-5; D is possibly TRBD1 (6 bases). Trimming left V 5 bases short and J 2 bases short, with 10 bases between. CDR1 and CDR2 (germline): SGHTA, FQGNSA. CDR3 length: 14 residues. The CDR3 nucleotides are TGTGCCAGCAGCCTCAGACAGGGCAATCAGCCCCAGCATTTT. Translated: CASSLRQGNQPQHF.

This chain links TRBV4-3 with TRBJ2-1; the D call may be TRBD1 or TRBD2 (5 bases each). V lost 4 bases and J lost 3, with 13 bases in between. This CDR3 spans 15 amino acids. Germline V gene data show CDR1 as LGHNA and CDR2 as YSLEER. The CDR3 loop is CASSPRASYYNEQFF. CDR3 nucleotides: TGCGCCAGCAGCCCCAGGGCTAGCTACTACAATGAGCAGTTCTTC.

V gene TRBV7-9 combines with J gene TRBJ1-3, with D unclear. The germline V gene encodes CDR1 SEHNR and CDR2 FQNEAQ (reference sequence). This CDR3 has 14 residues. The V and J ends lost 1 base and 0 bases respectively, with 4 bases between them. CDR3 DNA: TGTGCCAGCAGCTTAGGGCTCTCTGGAAACACCATATATTTT. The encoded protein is CASSLGLSGNTIYF.

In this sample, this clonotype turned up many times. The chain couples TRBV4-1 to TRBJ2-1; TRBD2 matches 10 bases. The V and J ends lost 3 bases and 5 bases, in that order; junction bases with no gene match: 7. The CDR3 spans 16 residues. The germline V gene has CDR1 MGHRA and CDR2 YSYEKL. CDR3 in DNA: TGCGCCAGCAGCCACATCGGACTAGCGGCCAACAATGAGCAGTTCTTC. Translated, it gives CASSHIGLAANNEQFF.

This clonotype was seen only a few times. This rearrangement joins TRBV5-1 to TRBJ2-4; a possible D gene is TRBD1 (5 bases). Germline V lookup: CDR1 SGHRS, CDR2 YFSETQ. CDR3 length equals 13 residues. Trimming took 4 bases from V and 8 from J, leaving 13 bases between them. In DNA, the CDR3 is TGCGCCAGCAGCAGGGGCGAAAGGGACATTCAGTACTTC. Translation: CASSRGERDIQYF. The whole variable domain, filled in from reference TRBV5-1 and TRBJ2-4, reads KAGVTQTPRYLIKTRGQQVTLSCSPISGHRSVSWYQQTPGQGLQFLFEYFSETQRNKGNFPGRFSGRQFSNSRSEMNVSTLELGDSALYLCASSRGERDIQYFGAGTRLSVL.

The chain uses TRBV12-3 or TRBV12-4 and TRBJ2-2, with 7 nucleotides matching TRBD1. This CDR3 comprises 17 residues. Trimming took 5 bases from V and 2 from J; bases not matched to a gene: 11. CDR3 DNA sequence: TGTGCCAGCAGTACCGGGACAGTAACCTTAAACACCGGGGAGCTGTTTTTT. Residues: CASSTGTVTLNTGELFF.